These 6 T cell receptor beta chains originate from one sample sequenced in a study of beta chain features in type 1 diabetes. Regarding the study as a whole: Moderate but significant shortening of TCRB CDR3s was recorded in all four CD4+ subsets from Type 1 diabetes patients.

Antigens of these TCRs are unknown. Sequencing targeted expressed TCRB transcripts, as all isolated RNA had been reverse transcribed. Some clones are missing from TCRdb's copy, which holds only in-frame ones; the method was immunoSEQ multiplex PCR. The repertoire includes over 650,000 clones, over 13% of them detected once, and roughly 0.04% sits in the top ten. What was sequenced was naive CD4+ T cells from blood. The receptors were sampled from a man younger than 35 with type 1 diabetes.

This clone appeared a few times. A much bigger clone sits one base away, suggesting this may be a read error. The chain uses TRBV11-1 and TRBJ2-6; D not resolved. V was trimmed by 2 bases and J by 2 bases, leaving 1 base between them. The CDR3 contains 13 residues. CDR1 is SGHAT, CDR2 FQDESV, per germline (reference sequence). The CDR3 reads CASSLPGANVLTF. CDR3 nucleotide sequence: TGTGCCAGCAGCTTACCTGGGGCCAACGTCCTGACTTTC.

The rearrangement joins TRBV4-2 to TRBJ2-5, with D maybe TRBD2 (6 bases). Deletions cut 4 bases from V and 5 bases from J, with 14 bases between. Germline CDR1 LGHNA, CDR2 YNFKEQ. This CDR3 is built from 14 residues. CDR3: CASSRRGEAETQYF. The DNA for the CDR3 is TGTGCCAGCAGCCGCCGCGGGGAAGCGGAGACCCAGTACTTC.

This chain connects TRBV14 to TRBJ2-1; D is possibly TRBD2 (6 bases). The CDR3 runs 15 residues. Trimming shortened V by 5 bases and J by 2 bases, and 13 bases separated the two germline ends. From germline, CDR1 is SGHDN and CDR2 FVKESK. In nucleotides, the CDR3 is TGTGCCAGCAGCTTAGCGGCCCTACCCTACAATGAGCAGTTCTTC. Amino acids: CASSLAALPYNEQFF.

This clone was seen more than once but under ten times. The gene calls are TRBV29-1 and TRBJ1-1, with 7 bases lining up with TRBD1. Germline trimming cut 7 bases from V and 3 bases from J; bases unmatched to any gene: 5. Germline assignment: CDR1 SQVTM and CDR2 ANQGSEA. The CDR3 extends over 12 amino acids. DNA of the CDR3: TGCAGCGATTTCAGGGGGGACACTGAAGCTTTCTTT. It is translated as CSDFRGDTEAFF.

The genes are TRBV30 and TRBJ1-2; D unresolved. CDR3 length: 14 amino acids. V was clipped by 3 bases and J by 3 bases, with 14 bases between them. CDR1 is GTSNPN and CDR2 is SVGIG in the germline V gene (reference sequence). CDR3 residues: CAWSVRDGHYGYTF. The CDR3 nucleotides are TGTGCCTGGAGCGTCCGTGACGGCCACTATGGCTACACCTTC.

V and J are TRBV5-1 and TRBJ2-5, with D perhaps TRBD1 (6 bases). Germline loops: CDR1 SGHRS, CDR2 YFSETQ. V gave up 4 bases and J gave up 1 base, with 11 bases separating them. The CDR3 consists of 14 residues. Here the CDR3 reads CASSPRTVQETQYF. The CDR3, as DNA: TGCGCCAGCAGCCCGAGGACAGTCCAAGAGACCCAGTACTTC.